These T cell receptor beta chains were read from a single sample in a study of lymphopenia after photon versus proton radiotherapy. The protocol was immunoSEQ multiplex PCR, while the TCRdb copy is restricted to in-frame clones and leaves out a portion. The repertoire has around 20,000 clones, roughly 90% of them found once; the top ten carry over 1.5%. Sequencing was performed on peripheral blood, taken from a patient treated with photon-based radiotherapy. The receptors originated from a woman in her forties with cholangiocarcinoma. Each CDR3 is given with its conserved first and last residue. D genes are given only for firm matches. Where a row states a size, it is once, few, many or the class of an expanded clone; other rows omit it.

d_call j_call clone_size v_call cdr3_nt cdr3_aa
NA TRBJ1-6 NA TRBV5-6 TGTGCCAGCAGCCAAACCCATGGAAGCTCCTATAATTCACCCCTCCACTTT CASSQTHGSSYNSPLHF
NA TRBJ1-5 NA TRBV15 TGTGCCACCAGCAGAGCAGGGTTCAATCAGCCCCAGCATTTT CATSRAGFNQPQHF
NA TRBJ2-1 NA TRBV6-5 TGTGCCAGCAGTTACCAAACGGAGCGATCCTACAATGAGCAGTTCTTC CASSYQTERSYNEQFF
NA TRBJ1-2 NA TRBV5-1 TGCGCCAGCAGCGGCGGGGCCGTGGTGGAGCCTACCACCTTC CASSGGAVVEPTTF
NA TRBJ1-2 once TRBV5-6 TGTGCCAGCAGCCTAAGGAGGTGGCAGCAGCCGGGCTACACCTTC CASSLRRWQQPGYTF
TRBD2 TRBJ2-3 NA TRBV30 TGTGCCTGGGACAATAGCGGGGGGGTTCGCACAGATACGCAGTATTTT CAWDNSGGVRTDTQYF
NA TRBJ2-1 NA TRBV9 TGTGCCAGCAGCCTGGCATCGGGGAGCTCCTACAATGAGCAGTTCTTC CASSLASGSSYNEQFF
TRBD2 TRBJ2-1 NA TRBV10-3 TGTGCCATCAGACGGACTAGCGACTACAATGAGCAGTTCTTC CAIRRTSDYNEQFF
NA TRBJ2-7 once TRBV6-5 TGTGCCAGCAGTTACCGGGCAGAAAGCTCCTACGAGCAGTACTTC CASSYRAESSYEQYF
NA TRBJ2-5 NA TRBV5-4 TGTGCCAGCAGCTTGGCCGCAGGGGAAGAGACCCAGTACTTC CASSLAAGEETQYF
TRBD1 TRBJ1-1 NA TRBV15 TGTGCCACCAGCAGACCGGGGACAGGGAGTCCTCGAGGGGCTTTCTTT CATSRPGTGSPRGAFF
NA TRBJ1-2 NA TRBV5-6 TGTGCCAGCAGCTTGGAACGGGGGCTAGATGGCTACACCTTC CASSLERGLDGYTF
NA TRBJ2-3 NA TRBV7-9 TGTGCCAGCAGCTTAGTAGTTGGCCTCACGGTGACAGATACGCAGTATTTT CASSLVVGLTVTDTQYF
NA TRBJ2-7 NA TRBV27 TGTGCCAGCAGAAGACTGGACCTAGCCTACGAGCAGTACTTC CASRRLDLAYEQYF
TRBD1 TRBJ2-5 NA TRBV2 TGTGCCAGCAGTGAAGCGTGGACAGGGGTCGAGACCCAGTACTTC CASSEAWTGVETQYF
NA TRBJ2-1 NA TRBV5-8 TGTGCCAGCAGCTTGGTAAGCCTTGAGCAGTTCTTC CASSLVSLEQFF
NA TRBJ2-2 NA TRBV4-3 TGCGCCAGCAGCCAAGAGGGAGGGGGATCCGGGGAGCTGTTTTTT CASSQEGGGSGELFF
NA TRBJ1-5 NA TRBV5-5 TGTGCCAGCAGCTTGTGGGAGTCTAGCAATCAGCCCCAGCATTTT CASSLWESSNQPQHF
NA TRBJ2-5 NA TRBV7-8 TGTGCCAGCAGCCCCCCACGCGAAGAGACCCAGTACTTC CASSPPREETQYF
NA TRBJ1-1 NA TRBV12-2 TGTGCAAGTCGCTTAGCCAGGGAGAACACTGAAGCTTTCTTT CASRLARENTEAFF
NA TRBJ1-2 NA TRBV19 TGTGCCAGTCGCCCGTTCGGGGGCAACTATGGCTACACCTTC CASRPFGGNYGYTF
TRBD2 TRBJ2-1 NA TRBV6-4 TGTGCCAGCAGTGACCGGGGGGAGGATGAGCAGTTCTTC CASSDRGEDEQFF
NA TRBJ1-5 NA TRBV15 TGTGCCACCAGCAGAGATCCAGGGAGTCATCAGCCCCAGCATTTT CATSRDPGSHQPQHF
NA TRBJ2-5 NA TRBV28 TGTGCCAGCCGGTTGGGGTTAAAGGGACTCTACTTC CASRLGLKGLYF
TRBD2 TRBJ2-7 NA TRBV7-2 TGTGCCAGCAGCTACGGGACTAGCGGGGGGGCCTACGAGCAGTACTTC CASSYGTSGGAYEQYF
NA TRBJ2-2 NA TRBV27 TGTGCCAGCAGTCCCAGGACGGATACGAACACCGGGGAGCTGTTTTTT CASSPRTDTNTGELFF
NA TRBJ2-7 once TRBV10-2 TGCGCCAGCAGTGAAATAATAGGGCCAGAGTACTTC CASSEIIGPEYF
NA TRBJ2-2 NA TRBV7-2 TGTGCCAGCAGCTTATTTGTGTGGACAGTCCCTAACACCGGGGAGCTGTTTTTT CASSLFVWTVPNTGELFF
TRBD1 TRBJ1-2 once TRBV4-3 TGCGCCAGCAGTCCACAGGGGGACTATGGCTACACCTTC CASSPQGDYGYTF
NA TRBJ2-3 once TRBV27 TGTGCCAGCAGTTTACAGACCGAAACAGGGATCACAGATACGCAGTATTTT CASSLQTETGITDTQYF
NA TRBJ2-1 NA TRBV21-1 TGTGCCAGCAGCAAAGGGACAGTCTACAATGAGCAGTTCTTC CASSKGTVYNEQFF
NA TRBJ1-1 NA TRBV5-4 TGTGCCAGCAGCTTGGGGGGCTGGGGGGCACGGAACACTGAAGCTTTCTTT CASSLGGWGARNTEAFF
NA TRBJ1-4 NA TRBV27 TGTGCCAGCCGGCGGCGGGGAAATGAAAAACTGTTTTTT CASRRRGNEKLFF
NA TRBJ1-1 once TRBV5-4 TGTGCCAGCAGTGGGAAAATGAACACTGAAGCTTTCTTT CASSGKMNTEAFF
NA TRBJ1-1 NA TRBV19 TGTGCCAGTAGTCCCAGGGTGAACACTGAAGCTTTCTTT CASSPRVNTEAFF
NA TRBJ1-3 NA TRBV7-2 TGTGCCAGCAGCACCCAGGATTTCTCTGGAAACACCATATATTTT CASSTQDFSGNTIYF
NA TRBJ1-2 NA TRBV4-3 TGCGCCAGCAGCCAAGCTAGGGGGTTAAGTGGCTACACCTTC CASSQARGLSGYTF
NA TRBJ1-5 NA TRBV2 TGTGCCAGCAGCCCGAGTGGAGGGCATCAGCCCCAGCATTTT CASSPSGGHQPQHF
NA TRBJ2-7 NA TRBV10-2 TGCGCCAGCAGTGCAAACGACGGCACCGAGCAGTACTTC CASSANDGTEQYF
NA TRBJ1-1 NA TRBV9 TGTGCCAGCAGCGTGCCGGGGGGTGCAGCTTTCTTT CASSVPGGAAFF
NA TRBJ2-6 NA TRBV30 TGTGCCTGGAGCATTACAGCATCCTCTGGGGCCAACGTCCTGACTTTC CAWSITASSGANVLTF